This entry lists 22 T cell receptor beta chains sequenced from one sample in a study of shared clonotypes between healthy human individuals. Produced via immunoSEQ multiplex PCR; TCRdb's table is partial and in-frame only. In the table there are over a million clones, more than 95% of which are singletons. Sequencing used naive CD4+ T cells sorted from blood. Subset indicated: CD45RA+ positively selected. Receptors were obtained from a man younger than 45 in good health.

The chain has TRBV7-2 and TRBJ2-2, with a tentative D call TRBD2 (7 bases). CDR3 length: 17 residues. V was pared by 5 bases and J by 4 bases, with 20 bases between. Looked up from germline, CDR1 is SGHTA and CDR2 is FQGNSA. The CDR3 DNA reads TGTGCCAGCAGCCCCCGCGGGGGCCCCGCCCCCACCGGGGAGCTGTTTTTT. Protein sequence: CASSPRGGPAPTGELFF.

The V call is TRBV28, the J call TRBJ2-7, with D possibly being TRBD2 (5 bases). The germline V gene has CDR1 MDHEN and CDR2 SYDVKM. V lost 7 bases, J lost 1 base, and 17 bases lay in between. The CDR3 is 15 amino acids. CDR3 region: CASTLGGGGSYEQYF. CDR3 coding DNA: TGTGCCAGCACTCTAGGCGGAGGCGGATCCTACGAGCAGTACTTC.

The rearrangement uses TRBV5-1 and TRBJ1-2; TRBD1 aligns across 8 bases. Unmatched junction bases numbered 16, after V lost 4 bases and J lost 5 bases. The CDR3 runs 17 residues. Germline-derived CDR1 and CDR2 are SGHRS and YFSETQ. CDR3 protein: CASSPETQRTGRYGYTF. DNA for the CDR3: TGCGCCAGCAGCCCCGAAACCCAGCGGACAGGGAGATATGGCTACACCTTC. Using reference TRBV5-1 and TRBJ1-2 for the parts outside the CDR3, the full variable domain is KAGVTQTPRYLIKTRGQQVTLSCSPISGHRSVSWYQQTPGQGLQFLFEYFSETQRNKGNFPGRFSGRQFSNSRSEMNVSTLELGDSALYLCASSPETQRTGRYGYTFGSGTRLTVV.

The chain employs TRBV27 and TRBJ1-2; TRBD1 matches at 7 bases. Looked up from germline, CDR1 is MNHEY and CDR2 is SMNVEV (reference sequence). The CDR3 totals 17 residues. V lost 1 base and J lost 3; bases outside the gene matches: 11. The CDR3 coding sequence is TGTGCCAGCAGTTTATTTTCCCTCCAGGGGGGTGACTATGGCTACACCTTC. This codes for CASSLFSLQGGDYGYTF.

The rearrangement uses TRBV28 and TRBJ2-7; D perhaps matches TRBD2 (6 bases). Germline lookup yields CDR1 MDHEN and CDR2 SYDVKM. The CDR3 runs to 14 residues. V gave up 2 bases and J gave up 3 bases, with 11 bases separating them. CDR3: CASSLGGTVYEQYF. The CDR3 DNA follows: TGTGCCAGCAGTTTAGGAGGGACCGTCTACGAGCAGTACTTC.

The V and J genes are TRBV4-3 and TRBJ1-1; D is ambiguous. Germline CDR1 is LGHNA and CDR2 is YSLEER. This CDR3 has 14 residues. Trimming took off 0 bases at V and 1 base at J, with 6 bases between the two ends. The CDR3 loop reads CASSQDGGNTEAFF. The CDR3 DNA reads as TGCGCCAGCAGCCAAGATGGAGGGAACACTGAAGCTTTCTTT.

J is TRBJ2-1 and V is TRBV5-1, with 10 bases fitting TRBD2. The junction had 3 bases not matched to a gene; V was cut back by 1 base and J by 5 bases. Germline CDR1 SGHRS, CDR2 YFSETQ. The CDR3 runs 15 residues. The CDR3 DNA reads as TGCGCCAGCAGCTTGCAAGCGGGAGGGCACAATGAGCAGTTCTTC. This codes for CASSLQAGGHNEQFF.

The chain joins TRBV12-2 to TRBJ2-1. TRBV12-2 is flagged as a pseudogene. The length of the CDR3 is 17 residues. CDR3 DNA: TGTGCAAGTCGCTTAAGTGGTGGGTTAAGCTCCTACAATGAGCAGTTCTTC. Translated: CASRLSGGLSSYNEQFF.

The rearrangement joins TRBV28 to TRBJ1-5; 7 nucleotides align to TRBD1. Germline V gene sequence: CDR1 MDHEN, CDR2 SYDVKM. J gave up 1 base and V 7 bases, and 16 bases lay outside the gene matches. The CDR3 is 18 residues long. DNA of the CDR3: TGTGCCAGCAATCTAGGGACAGTAAATCTACTAAGCAATCAGCCCCAGCATTTT. It yields the protein CASNLGTVNLLSNQPQHF.

The chain combines TRBV7-9 with TRBJ2-7, with D possibly TRBD2 on 5 matching bases. CDR3 length equals 16 residues. V lost 4 bases and J lost 0, with 16 bases in between. Per germline, CDR1 SEHNR and CDR2 FQNEAQ (reference sequence). Here the CDR3 reads CASSSLGVDTSYEQYF. The CDR3, as DNA: TGTGCCAGCAGCTCCCTCGGGGTAGACACCTCCTACGAGCAGTACTTC.

As to this clone: This sample includes further DNA sequences coding for the same CDR3. This chain links TRBV29-1 with TRBJ2-1, with TRBD1 matching 11 bases. Germline CDR1 and CDR2: SQVTM and ANQGSEA. Trimming removed 6 bases from V and 3 bases from J; junction bases left unmatched: 1. The CDR3 totals 13 residues. The CDR3, as DNA: TGCAGCGTGGGGACAGGGGGCTACAATGAGCAGTTCTTC. Its protein is CSVGTGGYNEQFF.

The chain carries TRBV25-1 and TRBJ2-7; D unresolved. V shed 4 bases and J shed 1 base, with 14 bases lying between them. This CDR3 region has 15 residues. Germline V gives CDR1 MGHDK, CDR2 SYGVNS. The CDR3 DNA is TGTGCCAGCAGTGGCAATACAAGTCGGTCCTACGAGCAGTACTTC. Encoded protein: CASSGNTSRSYEQYF.

With regard to this clone: Other DNA sequences from this sample encode an identical CDR3 as well. The chain recombines TRBV5-1 with TRBJ1-1; 7 bases align to TRBD1. This CDR3 comprises 13 residues. V gave up 2 bases and J gave up 3 bases; unmatched junction bases: 1. Germline-derived CDR1 and CDR2 are SGHRS and YFSETQ. The CDR3 bases are TGCGCCAGCAGCTTCACAGGGGACACTGAAGCTTTCTTT. Translating gives CASSFTGDTEAFF.

The CDR3 is CASMRGASSSYEQYF. As DNA, the CDR3 is TGTGCCAGCATGAGGGGGGCCTCCAGCTCCTACGAGCAGTACTTC. The V gene is TRBV27, the J gene TRBJ2-7; D assignment may be TRBD1 or TRBD2 (6 bases each). The V gene lost 7 bases and the J gene lost 0 bases, with 16 bases spanning the gap. There are 15 residues in the CDR3. Germline CDR1 and CDR2: MNHEY and SMNVEV (reference sequence).

This sequence joins TRBV30 and TRBJ1-2, with no clear D. This CDR3 is 14 amino acids long. Looked up from germline, CDR1 is GTSNPN and CDR2 is SVGIG (reference sequence). Trimming stripped 6 bases from V and 0 bases from J, with 14 bases between. The CDR3 coding sequence is TGTGCCTGTTCCCCCAGGCCCGCTAACTATGGCTACACCTTC. This translates into CACSPRPANYGYTF.

The chain links TRBV7-2 to TRBJ2-3, with D possibly TRBD2 on 5 matching bases. The V gene lost 3 bases and the J gene lost 3 bases, with 16 bases spanning the gap. This CDR3 spans 16 amino acids. Germline V gene data show CDR1 as SGHTA and CDR2 as FQGNSA. DNA for the CDR3: TGTGCCAGCAGCTTCTTTCCGGGATCCGAGACAGATACGCAGTATTTT. Protein product: CASSFFPGSETDTQYF.

The CDR3 DNA is TGTGCCAGCAGCTTATTCGACAGTGGAAACACCATATATTTT. The encoded protein is CASSLFDSGNTIYF. The V gene is TRBV7-2, the J gene TRBJ1-3, with D possibly matching TRBD1 (5 bases). The V gene lost 2 bases and the J gene lost 3 bases, with 8 bases spanning the gap. The CDR3 contains 14 residues. Germline V gene sequence: CDR1 SGHTA, CDR2 FQGNSA.

In this sample, this clone turned up once. The chain employs TRBV7-2 and TRBJ1-5; no reliable D call. The CDR3 is made up of 13 amino acids. V lost 1 base, J lost 10 bases, and 11 bases lay in between. Germline CDR1 is SGHTA and CDR2 is FQGNSA. The CDR3 protein is CASSLETTRPQHF. The CDR3 DNA reads TGTGCCAGCAGCTTAGAAACTACTCGTCCCCAGCATTTT. Using reference TRBV7-2 and TRBJ1-5 for the parts outside the CDR3, the full variable domain is GAGVSQSPSNKVTEKGKDVELRCDPISGHTALYWYRQSLGQGLEFLIYFQGNSAPDKSGLPSDRFSAERTGGSVSTLTIQRTQQEDSAVYLCASSLETTRPQHFGDGTRLSIL.

As regards this clone: Other DNA sequences in the sample encode the same CDR3. This chain links TRBV7-2 with TRBJ2-2, with D hard to call. Per germline, CDR1 SGHTA and CDR2 FQGNSA. The CDR3 is made up of 15 amino acids. The V end lost 0 bases, the J end lost 2 bases, and 7 bases lay between the germline ends. The CDR3 bases are TGTGCCAGCAGCTTAGCGGGCAGAAACACCGGGGAGCTGTTTTTT. Its translation is CASSLAGRNTGELFF.

The rearrangement links TRBV27 to TRBJ2-1, with D perhaps being TRBD1 or TRBD2 (5 bases each). The V gene lost 5 bases and the J gene lost 2 bases, with 16 bases spanning the gap. The CDR3 has 16 amino acids. Germline CDR1 reads MNHEY; CDR2 reads SMNVEV (reference sequence). CDR3 sequence reads: CASSPLTGRAYNEQFF. The CDR3 coding sequence is TGTGCCAGCAGTCCCCTAACGGGACGGGCCTACAATGAGCAGTTCTTC.

V is TRBV6-5 and J is TRBJ2-7; TRBD1 matches at 9 bases. The CDR3 length is 11 residues. Germline trimming cut 6 bases from V and 7 bases from J; bases unmatched to any gene: 1. CDR1 and CDR2 (germline): MNHEY, SVGAGI. The CDR3 DNA is TGTGCCAGCAGGACAGGGGGGGAGCAGTACTTC. Residues: CASRTGGEQYF.

This clone was counted between two and nine times. The same CDR3 can be traced to other DNA sequences in this sample. The chain carries TRBV9 and TRBJ1-2; the D is unclear. Germline V gene lookup returns CDR1 SGDLS and CDR2 YYNGEE. CDR3 size: 11 residues. With 3 bases removed from V and 2 bases from J, the gap between germline ends came to 2 bases. The CDR3 coding sequence is TGTGCCAGCAGCGCAAACTATGGCTACACCTTC. Translated: CASSANYGYTF.